The 30 T cell receptor beta chains below all came from one sample that was sequenced in a study of early T cells in non-severe SARS-CoV-2 infection. TCRdb analysed the 5' RACE reads with MiXCR anew, one entry per CDR3 protein. The sample comprises 65,000 to 70,000 distinct CDR3 sequences, about 11% of which are singletons, and around 6.4% rests with the top ten. Source material: whole blood. The receptor set was obtained from an adult who was a healthcare worker with PCR-confirmed SARS-CoV-2 infection or an uninfected control (not recorded which).

This clonotype came up a few times. The V gene is TRBV12-3 or TRBV12-4, the J gene TRBJ2-7; 9 bases are shared with TRBD2. The CDR3 contains 15 residues. The junction had 12 bases not matched to a gene; V was cut back by 6 bases and J by 6 bases. In DNA, the CDR3 is TGTGCCAGCAGCCCATTAGCGGGAGAGCTTTCCGAGCAGTACTTC. It translates to CASSPLAGELSEQYF.

The CDR3 reads CSVGRTNYNEQFF. DNA of the CDR3: TGCAGCGTTGGAAGGACTAACTACAATGAGCAGTTCTTC. This chain uses TRBV29-1 with TRBJ2-1; D possibly corresponds to TRBD2 (6 bases). The CDR3 has 13 residues. Per germline, CDR1 SQVTM and CDR2 ANQGSEA. Trimming pared 4 bases from V and 3 bases from J, leaving 10 bases between.

This chain joins TRBV18 and TRBJ2-7, with a possible D match to TRBD1 (6 bases). This CDR3 has 15 residues. V lost 3 bases, J lost 3 bases, and 15 bases lay in between. Germline CDR1 KGHSH, CDR2 LQKENI. CDR3 in amino acids: CASSPTNDRNYEQYF. The CDR3 DNA reads as TGTGCCAGCTCACCCACTAACGACAGGAACTACGAGCAGTACTTC.

This clonotype came up a few times. DNA for the CDR3: TGTGCCAGCTCCACGTTCCGGACGACTGAAGCTTTCTTT. Translation gives CASSTFRTTEAFF. The chain carries TRBV6-2 or TRBV6-3 and TRBJ1-1; D ambiguous. Germline CDR1 and CDR2: MNHEY and SVGEGT. With 8 bases removed from V and 5 bases from J, the gap between germline ends came to 15 bases. This CDR3 region has 13 residues.

This clonotype was detected many times. The CDR3 coding sequence is TGTGCCAGCAGTTACTCAGGCAGAGAAAACATTCAGTACTTC. The encoded protein is CASSYSGRENIQYF. The chain is built from TRBV6-2 or TRBV6-3 and TRBJ2-4; no clear D gene. This CDR3 contains 14 residues. V lost 0 bases and J lost 5, with 8 bases in between. Germline assignment: CDR1 MNHEY and CDR2 SVGEGT.

The table lists this clonotype with a few counts. The gene calls are TRBV6-1 and TRBJ2-1; perhaps TRBD1 as D (6 bases). CDR3 length equals 14 residues. CDR1 and CDR2 from the germline V gene are MNHNS and SASEGT. Trimming shortened V by 7 bases and J by 4 bases, and 14 bases separated the two germline ends. The CDR3: CASTPLGQYNEQFF. The CDR3 region has the DNA TGTGCCAGCACCCCCCTCGGACAGTACAATGAGCAGTTCTTC.

This clonotype was counted between two and nine times. V gene TRBV29-1 combines with J gene TRBJ2-1; D is perhaps TRBD1 or TRBD2 (5 bases each). Per the germline V gene, CDR1 is SQVTM and CDR2 is ANQGSEA. The CDR3 totals 12 residues. Trimming removed 8 bases at V and 8 bases at J, with 16 bases between. The CDR3 loop is CSFLGTSDEQFF. In DNA form, the CDR3 reads TGCAGCTTCTTGGGGACGTCCGATGAGCAGTTCTTC.

This clonotype was counted ten times or more. This chain links TRBV20-1 with TRBJ2-5, with a possible D match to TRBD2 (6 bases). Trimming took off 1 base at V and 0 bases at J, with 12 bases between the two ends. This CDR3 is built from 15 residues. The V gene's germline CDR1 is DFQATT and CDR2 SNEGSKA (reference sequence). CDR3 protein: CSARAPAGHQETQYF. The CDR3 DNA reads TGCAGTGCTAGAGCTCCGGCGGGACACCAAGAGACCCAGTACTTC.

This chain joins TRBV20-1 and TRBJ1-5; 8 bases fit TRBD1. The CDR3 spans 16 residues. From germline, CDR1 is DFQATT and CDR2 SNEGSKA (reference sequence). V trimming: 7 bases; J trimming: 6 bases; junction bases outside the gene matches: 17. The CDR3 loop reads CSVSTGGRFNGQPQHF. CDR3 nucleotides: TGCAGTGTATCAACAGGGGGTAGGTTCAATGGTCAGCCCCAGCATTTT.

This clonotype was observed many times. One end of the junction does not line up with germline, which may come from a read error. The chain recombines TRBV7-9 with TRBJ2-1; 10 positions agree with TRBD2. The germline V gene encodes CDR1 SEHNR and CDR2 FQNEAQ (reference sequence). The CDR3 loop spans 13 amino acids. CDR3: CASPSGLAGDELF. Here the CDR3 DNA reads TGTGCCAGTCCATCCGGGCTAGCGGGAGATGAACTCTTC.

This clonotype was counted many times. The V gene is TRBV6-6, the J gene TRBJ2-7, with no clear D. This CDR3 contains 11 residues. The germline V gene encodes CDR1 MNHNY and CDR2 SVGAGI (reference sequence). Trimming took 8 bases from V and 2 from J, leaving 7 bases between them. CDR3 sequence (DNA): TGTGCCAGCGGATCCCCCTACGAGCAGTACTTC. It specifies CASGSPYEQYF.

This clonotype was detected ten times or more. The V call is TRBV10-3, the J call TRBJ2-3; possibly TRBD1 for D (6 bases). CDR1 is ENHRY and CDR2 is SYGVKD in the germline V gene. The CDR3 has 18 amino acids. Trimming shortened V by 8 bases and J by 2 bases, and 26 bases separated the two germline ends. CDR3 protein: CAIRSNLDRKSSTDTQYF. The CDR3 bases are TGTGCCATCCGTTCTAACCTCGACAGGAAGAGCTCCACAGATACGCAGTATTTT.

This clonotype came up many times. The V gene is TRBV20-1, the J gene TRBJ2-7; a weak D match, TRBD2 (6 bases). The CDR3 contains 13 residues. Germline CDR1 is DFQATT and CDR2 is SNEGSKA (reference sequence). V was pared by 3 bases and J by 5 bases, with 14 bases between. The CDR3 region has the DNA TGCAGTGCTAGGAGTCTAGCGACTCACGAGCAGTACTTC. Translating gives CSARSLATHEQYF.

This rearrangement joins TRBV29-1 to TRBJ1-1; D remains ambiguous. V lost 4 bases to trimming and J lost 1 base, with 7 bases between them. Germline V gene lookup returns CDR1 SQVTM and CDR2 ANQGSEA. The CDR3 has 12 amino acids. The CDR3 here is CSVAGSNTEAFF. In nucleotides, the CDR3 is TGCAGCGTTGCGGGGTCGAACACTGAAGCTTTCTTT.

There are a few counts of this clonotype. The chain recombines TRBV5-1 with TRBJ2-1; TRBD2 might be the D (5 bases). CDR3 length equals 14 residues. Deletions cut 0 bases from V and 6 bases from J, with 10 bases between. The germline CDR1 and CDR2 sequences are SGHRS and YFSETQ. In nucleotides, the CDR3 is TGCGCCAGCAGCTTGGGGGAGTTGGGCAATGAGCAGTTCTTC. Translation gives CASSLGELGNEQFF.

Notes on this clonotype: At one end the junction does not follow the germline gene, possibly because of a read error. The V gene is TRBV9, the J gene TRBJ2-1; D unresolved. CDR1 is SGDLS, CDR2 YYNGEE, per germline. The CDR3 runs to 13 residues. The CDR3 DNA sequence: TGTGTCAGCAGCGTAGGGACCTACAATGAGCAGTTCTTC. This codes for CVSSVGTYNEQFF.

The J gene is TRBJ1-6, the V gene TRBV28, with D possibly TRBD1 on 6 matching bases. Germline loops: CDR1 MDHEN, CDR2 SYDVKM. V was trimmed by 7 bases and J by 0 bases, leaving 13 bases between them. This CDR3 region has 16 residues. This CDR3 is CASTIGGGSYNSPLHF. CDR3 sequence (DNA): TGTGCCAGCACCATAGGGGGAGGCTCCTATAATTCACCCCTCCACTTT.

Worth noting for this clonotype: A much larger clone is a single base away; this may be a read error. This chain links TRBV12-3 or TRBV12-4 with TRBJ2-1; D is possibly TRBD1 or TRBD2 (6 bases each). V was pared by 5 bases and J by 2 bases, with 13 bases between. The CDR3 consists of 15 residues. The CDR3 DNA reads as TGTGCCAGCAGTCGCCACGGGGGCACCTACAATGAGCAGTTCTTC. Residues: CASSRHGGTYNEQFF.

This clonotype was detected a few times. J is TRBJ2-2 and V is TRBV30, with TRBD1 matching 7 bases. CDR1 is GTSNPN and CDR2 is SVGIG in the germline V gene (reference sequence). V lost 5 bases and J lost 6; bases outside the gene matches: 3. The CDR3 sequence is 12 residues long. CDR3 in DNA: TGTGCCTGGGAGGGGGCAGCCGGGGAGCTGTTTTTT. Encoded protein: CAWEGAAGELFF.

The chain combines TRBV5-1 with TRBJ2-5, with D possibly matching TRBD2 (6 bases). V lost 0 bases, J lost 7 bases, and 28 bases lay in between. The CDR3 spans 19 residues. In germline, CDR1 is SGHRS, CDR2 YFSETQ. CDR3 in DNA: TGCGCCAGCAGCTTGGCCCAGTTCGGCGGGAAAGGGCCTCGGGCGACCCAGTACTTC. This sequence encodes CASSLAQFGGKGPRATQYF.

This clonotype was observed a few times. The genes are TRBV11-2 and TRBJ2-3; D may be TRBD2 (6 bases). The CDR3 contains 15 residues. Trimming cost V 6 bases and J 3 bases, with 16 bases left between them. The germline gives CDR1 SGHAT, CDR2 FQNNGV. CDR3 in DNA: TGTGCCAGCAGACACCCAGGGAGGAGGACAGATACGCAGTATTTT. Its protein is CASRHPGRRTDTQYF.

This clonotype came up many times. The rearrangement links TRBV20-1 to TRBJ2-3; D is undetermined. The CDR3 sequence is 13 residues long. CDR1 is DFQATT, CDR2 SNEGSKA, per germline (reference sequence). Trimming pared 3 bases from V and 3 bases from J, leaving 10 bases between. The CDR3, as DNA: TGCAGTGCTAGGGGGTTGGAGACAGATACGCAGTATTTT. Translation gives CSARGLETDTQYF.

This clonotype showed up just a few times. The chain carries TRBV6-1 and TRBJ2-7; D might be TRBD1 (6 bases). The V and J ends lost 10 bases and 10 bases respectively, with 20 bases between them. Germline V gives CDR1 MNHNS, CDR2 SASEGT. This CDR3 spans 12 amino acids. The CDR3 is CATDLRGSLQYF. In DNA form, the CDR3 reads TGTGCCACCGATTTAAGGGGGAGCCTCCAGTACTTC.

This clonotype was counted ten times or more. The V call is TRBV6-2 or TRBV6-3, the J call TRBJ2-7; 9 bases match TRBD2. The V gene end was trimmed by 7 bases and the J gene end by 6 bases; junction bases not matched to a gene: 7. CDR1 is MNHEY, CDR2 SVGEGT, per germline. This CDR3 spans 13 amino acids. CDR3 bases: TGTGCCAGCACTTCTGGACTAGCGCCCGAGCAGTACTTC. The encoded protein is CASTSGLAPEQYF.

This clonotype was counted many times. The rearrangement links TRBV4-1 to TRBJ1-5; D is possibly TRBD1 (6 bases). CDR1 is MGHRA and CDR2 is YSYEKL in the germline V gene. The CDR3 consists of 17 residues. V dropped 5 bases and J dropped 0 bases, with 17 bases sitting between them. CDR3 loop: CASSKKITGNSNQPQHF. DNA of the CDR3: TGCGCCAGCAGCAAAAAGATCACAGGGAATAGCAATCAGCCCCAGCATTTT.

In its sample, this clonotype was seen a few times. The chain joins TRBV2 to TRBJ2-1; D not resolved. From germline, CDR1 is SNHLY and CDR2 FYNNEI. Trimming removed 4 bases at V and 3 bases at J, with 10 bases between. The CDR3 sequence is 14 residues long. CDR3 sequence reads: CASSGGRSYNEQFF. The CDR3 DNA is TGTGCCAGCAGTGGAGGTAGGAGCTACAATGAGCAGTTCTTC.

This clonotype has more than one count but fewer than ten. J is TRBJ2-5 and V is TRBV18; 11 bases agree with TRBD2. Germline V gene lookup returns CDR1 KGHSH and CDR2 LQKENI. Trimming cost V 3 bases and J 2 bases; bases outside gene matches: 8. The CDR3 is 17 amino acids. The CDR3: CASSPIGLAGLQETQYF. The CDR3 region has the DNA TGTGCCAGCTCACCTATAGGACTAGCGGGCTTACAAGAGACCCAGTACTTC.

This clonotype was detected ten times or more. This chain links TRBV24-1 with TRBJ2-1; D call uncertain. The CDR3 extends over 15 amino acids. From germline, CDR1 is KGHDR and CDR2 SFDVKD. The germline V and J ends were trimmed by 3 bases and 7 bases, with 15 bases remaining between them. The CDR3 DNA sequence: TGTGCCACCAGTGATCCCAAGGACGGAGCTAATGAGCAGTTCTTC. Residues: CATSDPKDGANEQFF.

The rearrangement links TRBV30 to TRBJ2-7, with D possibly TRBD2 on 6 matching bases. V was pared by 4 bases and J by 9 bases, with 16 bases between. The V gene's germline CDR1 is GTSNPN and CDR2 SVGIG (reference sequence). This CDR3 has 12 residues. This CDR3 is CAWTIGGIAQYF. The CDR3, as DNA: TGTGCCTGGACCATAGGAGGGATAGCGCAGTACTTC.

A few counts support this clonotype. V gene TRBV5-6 combines with J gene TRBJ2-7; no clear D. Trimming removed 0 bases from V and 6 bases from J, with 10 bases in between. The germline V gene has CDR1 SGHDT and CDR2 YYEEEE. The CDR3 has 13 amino acids. CDR3 nucleotides: TGTGCCAGCAGCTTGGCCCTAAAGGGCGAGCAGTACTTC. It specifies CASSLALKGEQYF. Using reference TRBV5-6 and TRBJ2-7 for the parts outside the CDR3, the full variable domain is DAGVTQSPTHLIKTRGQQVTLRCSPKSGHDTVSWYQQALGQGPQFIFQYYEEEERQRGNFPDRFSGHQFPNYSSELNVNALLLGDSALYLCASSLALKGEQYFGPGTRLTVT.